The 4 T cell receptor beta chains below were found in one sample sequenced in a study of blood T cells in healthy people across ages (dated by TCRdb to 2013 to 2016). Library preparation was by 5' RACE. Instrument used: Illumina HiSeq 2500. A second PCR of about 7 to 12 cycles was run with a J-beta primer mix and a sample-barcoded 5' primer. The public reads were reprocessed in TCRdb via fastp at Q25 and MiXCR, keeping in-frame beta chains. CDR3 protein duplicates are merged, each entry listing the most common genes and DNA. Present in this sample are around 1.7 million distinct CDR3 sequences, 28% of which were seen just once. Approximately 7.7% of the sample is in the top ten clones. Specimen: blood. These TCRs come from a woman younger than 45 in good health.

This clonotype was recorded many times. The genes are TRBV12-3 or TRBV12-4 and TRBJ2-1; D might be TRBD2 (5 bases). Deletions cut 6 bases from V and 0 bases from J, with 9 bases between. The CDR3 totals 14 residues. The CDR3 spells CASRVASSYNEQFF. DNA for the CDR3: TGTGCCAGCAGGGTAGCGAGCTCCTACAATGAGCAGTTCTTC.

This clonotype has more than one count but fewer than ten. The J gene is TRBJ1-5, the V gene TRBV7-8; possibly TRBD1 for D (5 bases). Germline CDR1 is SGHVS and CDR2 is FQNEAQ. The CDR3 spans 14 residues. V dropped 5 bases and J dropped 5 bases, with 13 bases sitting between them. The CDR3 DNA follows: TGTGCCAGCAGCAGTGAGGGGTCGCATCAGCCCCAGCATTTT. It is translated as CASSSEGSHQPQHF.

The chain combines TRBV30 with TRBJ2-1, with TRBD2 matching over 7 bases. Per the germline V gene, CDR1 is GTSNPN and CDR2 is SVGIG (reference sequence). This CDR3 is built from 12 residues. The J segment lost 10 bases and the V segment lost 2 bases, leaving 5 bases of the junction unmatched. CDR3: CAWSPWRGEQFF. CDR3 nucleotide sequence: TGTGCCTGGAGTCCCTGGCGGGGGGAGCAGTTCTTC.

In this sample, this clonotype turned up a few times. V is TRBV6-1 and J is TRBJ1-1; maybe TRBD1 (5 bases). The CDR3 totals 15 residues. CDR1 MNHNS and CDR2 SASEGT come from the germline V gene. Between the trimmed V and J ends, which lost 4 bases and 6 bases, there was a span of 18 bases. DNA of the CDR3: TGTGCCAGCAGTGCAGCCGGGCCTGGGGCGGCTGAAGCTTTCTTT. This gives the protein CASSAAGPGAAEAFF.